These 21 T cell receptor beta chains were sequenced from one sample in a study of post-analysis software for immune sequencing data. Whole-study findings and limits: Five or six TRBV segments were significantly more frequent in patients than in controls. TRBV5-6, TRBV5-1 and TRBV20-1 were among these segments.

Their antigens are not known. Unique molecular identifiers featured in each of the TCR beta cDNA libraries. TCRdb fed the PCR reads into MiXCR, producing one record per CDR3 protein. The sample includes about 820,000 distinct CDR3 sequences, around 50% seen only once; the top ten take 4.6%. Sequenced material: blood. The source is a girl aged 5-17 years with multiple sclerosis.

The chain combines TRBV7-6 with TRBJ2-7; D might be TRBD2 (7 bases). Trimming removed 2 bases at V and 3 bases at J, with 17 bases between. CDR3 length equals 16 residues. The germline V gene encodes CDR1 SGHVS and CDR2 FNYEAQ. The CDR3 protein is CASSLNNREGHYEQYF. DNA of the CDR3: TGTGCCAGCAGCTTAAATAACAGGGAGGGACACTACGAGCAGTACTTC.

This clonotype was observed a few times. This chain joins TRBV20-1 and TRBJ2-1, with no clear D. The CDR3 is 14 amino acids. Germline V CDR1 and CDR2: DFQATT, SNEGSKA (reference sequence). The V and J ends lost 6 bases and 4 bases respectively, with 16 bases between them. This chain's CDR3 is CSASTPGRYNEQFF. The CDR3 nucleotides are TGCAGTGCCTCGACACCGGGCAGATACAATGAGCAGTTCTTC.

This chain uses TRBV5-1 with TRBJ1-1; D is uncertain. The CDR3 extends over 12 amino acids. V lost 4 bases and J lost 7, with 11 bases in between. Germline V gene lookup returns CDR1 SGHRS and CDR2 YFSETQ. This CDR3 is CASSPRGNEAFF. CDR3 nucleotides: TGCGCCAGCAGCCCCCGGGGTAATGAAGCTTTCTTT.

V and J are TRBV5-1 and TRBJ2-1, with TRBD1 matching 10 bases. The CDR3 is 16 amino acids. Looked up from germline, CDR1 is SGHRS and CDR2 is YFSETQ. Unmatched junction bases numbered 8, after V lost 4 bases and J lost 4 bases. The CDR3, as DNA: TGCGCCAGCAGCAAAATACGGGACAGGGGATACAATGAGCAGTTCTTC. It codes for CASSKIRDRGYNEQFF.

The chain links TRBV12-3 or TRBV12-4 to TRBJ1-2; D not resolved. V was cut by 2 bases and J by 10 bases, with 2 bases left in between. CDR3 length: 9 residues. The CDR3 region is CASSLPYTF. CDR3 nucleotides: TGTGCCAGCAGTTTACCCTACACCTTC.

The V and J genes are TRBV6-5 and TRBJ2-1, with 8 nucleotides matching TRBD2. V shed 4 bases and J 5 bases; nucleotides not matched to a gene: 19. CDR1 MNHEY and CDR2 SVGAGI come from the germline V gene. CDR3 size: 19 residues. CDR3 protein: CASSSRLAGPPTPHNEQFF. CDR3 sequence (DNA): TGTGCCAGCAGTTCACGGCTAGCGGGTCCCCCGACCCCCCACAATGAGCAGTTCTTC.

In its sample, this clonotype was seen once. V usage is TRBV4-1 and J usage is TRBJ1-1; 7 nucleotides align to TRBD1. Germline CDR1 and CDR2: MGHRA and YSYEKL. There are 14 residues in the CDR3. After removal of 4 bases from V and 4 bases from J, the junction contained 6 bases not matched to a gene. CDR3 residues: CASSRTGWGTEAFF. CDR3 coding DNA: TGCGCCAGCAGCCGGACAGGCTGGGGCACTGAAGCTTTCTTT.

The rearrangement joins TRBV5-4 to TRBJ2-3, with D uncertain. CDR1 and CDR2 from the germline V gene are SGHNT and YYREEE (reference sequence). The CDR3 has 15 residues. V dropped 1 base and J dropped 4 bases, with 13 bases sitting between them. Here the CDR3 reads CASSLPGAAADTQYF. CDR3 DNA sequence: TGTGCCAGCAGCTTGCCGGGCGCCGCCGCAGATACGCAGTATTTT.

This clonotype was counted only a few times. The chain couples TRBV29-1 to TRBJ1-1, with 8 bases matching TRBD1. V was pared by 7 bases and J by 6 bases, with 7 bases of the junction left unmatched. The CDR3 consists of 12 residues. Germline assignment: CDR1 SQVTM and CDR2 ANQGSEA. CDR3 bases: TGCAGCGGAGGGACAGGTAAAGCTGAAGCTTTCTTT. It is translated as CSGGTGKAEAFF.

The rearrangement joins TRBV5-1 to TRBJ2-5; weak D call: TRBD2 (6 bases). The CDR3 covers 15 residues. The ends were cut back, 0 bases at V and 1 base at J, with 10 bases in the middle. Germline values: CDR1 SGHRS, CDR2 YFSETQ. The CDR3 spells CASSLAGLIQETQYF. CDR3 nucleotides: TGCGCCAGCAGCTTGGCGGGACTTATCCAAGAGACCCAGTACTTC.

The V and J genes are TRBV4-2 and TRBJ2-5; D ambiguous. Germline CDR1 LGHNA, CDR2 YNFKEQ. The CDR3 extends over 16 amino acids. Trimming took off 0 bases at V and 2 bases at J, with 13 bases between the two ends. The CDR3 protein is CASSQDAGDVQETQYF. Written as DNA, the CDR3 is TGTGCCAGCAGCCAAGATGCAGGTGACGTACAAGAGACCCAGTACTTC.

J is TRBJ2-5 and V is TRBV9, with D unresolved. Deletions cut 3 bases from V and 2 bases from J, with 17 bases between. Germline CDR1 and CDR2: SGDLS and YYNGEE. The CDR3 covers 16 residues. The CDR3 DNA reads TGTGCCAGCAGCGCTAGGGCGGCCTCCTTTCAAGAGACCCAGTACTTC. Amino acid sequence: CASSARAASFQETQYF.

This clonotype came up a few times. As DNA, the CDR3 is TGTGCCAGCGGGACTCCCTACGAGCAGTACTTC. The encoded protein is CASGTPYEQYF. The chain uses TRBV12-3 or TRBV12-4 and TRBJ2-7; tentative D call: TRBD2 (6 bases). The CDR3 sequence is 11 residues long. V was clipped by 8 bases and J by 2 bases, with 7 bases between them.

V and J are TRBV4-1 and TRBJ2-7; D perhaps matches TRBD1 (6 bases). The CDR3 covers 13 residues. Per the germline V gene, CDR1 is MGHRA and CDR2 is YSYEKL. V was cut by 3 bases and J by 6 bases, with 12 bases left in between. This CDR3 reads CASSQGLGAEQYF. DNA of the CDR3: TGCGCCAGCAGCCAGGGGTTGGGGGCCGAGCAGTACTTC.

This chain uses TRBV29-1 with TRBJ2-7; 10 nucleotides align to TRBD2. The CDR3 spans 14 residues. CDR1 is SQVTM and CDR2 is ANQGSEA in the germline V gene. J was trimmed by 0 bases and V by 4 bases; bases with no gene match: 3. The CDR3 reads CSVGGLASSYEQYF. Here the CDR3 DNA reads TGCAGCGTTGGGGGACTAGCGTCCTCCTACGAGCAGTACTTC.

The V call is TRBV5-4, the J call TRBJ2-7; TRBD2 matches 7 bases. This CDR3 has 15 residues. Unmatched junction bases numbered 5, after V lost 0 bases and J lost 2 bases. The germline CDR1 and CDR2 sequences are SGHNT and YYREEE (reference sequence). The DNA of the CDR3 is TGTGCCAGCAGCTTGGTGGGGGGGTCTCCCTACGAGCAGTACTTC. It yields the protein CASSLVGGSPYEQYF. The full variable domain, rest sourced from reference TRBV5-4 and TRBJ2-7, is ETGVTQSPTHLIKTRGQQVTLRCSSQSGHNTVSWYQQALGQGPQFIFQYYREEENGRGNFPPRFSGLQFPNYSSELNVNALELDDSALYLCASSLVGGSPYEQYFGPGTRLTVT.

A few counts support this clonotype. The V gene is TRBV2, the J gene TRBJ1-4; D is ambiguous. This CDR3 comprises 14 residues. Trimming took off 6 bases at V and 8 bases at J, with 16 bases between the two ends. The V gene's germline CDR1 is SNHLY and CDR2 FYNNEI. In nucleotides, the CDR3 is TGTGCCAGCAGCATGAGCGGGTTTAACGAAAAACTGTTTTTT. It yields the protein CASSMSGFNEKLFF.

This chain joins TRBV27 and TRBJ2-7; D is undetermined. Between the trimmed V and J ends, which lost 6 bases and 3 bases, there was a span of 12 bases. Germline V lookup: CDR1 MNHEY, CDR2 SMNVEV (reference sequence). The CDR3 has 13 residues. The CDR3 region is CASSPDKLYEQYF. The CDR3 DNA follows: TGTGCCAGCAGCCCAGACAAACTCTACGAGCAGTACTTC.

The V call is TRBV7-8, the J call TRBJ1-4, with 8 bases matching TRBD1. The germline V gene has CDR1 SGHVS and CDR2 FQNEAQ. V was clipped by 6 bases and J by 3 bases; unmatched bases: 6. This CDR3 has 15 residues. The CDR3 nucleotides read TGTGCCAGCAGTGCAGGGGGCAGGGCTAATGAAAAACTGTTTTTT. This gives the protein CASSAGGRANEKLFF.

In its sample, this clonotype was seen once. V is TRBV20-1 and J is TRBJ2-7, with 9 positions matching TRBD2. This CDR3 has 12 amino acids. V lost 6 bases to trimming and J lost 2 bases; unmatched junction nucleotides: 2. CDR1 and CDR2 from the germline V gene are DFQATT and SNEGSKA (reference sequence). In DNA, the CDR3 is TGCAGTGCCCCTAGCGGGACCTACGAGCAGTACTTC. Translated: CSAPSGTYEQYF.

The chain carries TRBV20-1 and TRBJ2-4, with D maybe TRBD1 (6 bases). CDR3 length equals 16 residues. V was trimmed by 0 bases and J by 5 bases, leaving 17 bases between them. CDR1 and CDR2 from the germline V gene are DFQATT and SNEGSKA (reference sequence). The CDR3 reads CSARDIPGQGQNIQYF. In DNA, the CDR3 is TGCAGTGCTAGAGATATCCCTGGGCAGGGGCAAAACATTCAGTACTTC.